This TCR beta chain was found in a study of blood T cell repertoires in COVID-19. Data came from immunoSEQ multiplex PCR; TCRdb stores just in-frame clones and leaves some out. The sample holds roughly 150,000 clones, 80% to 90% seen once. Germline V gene data show CDR1 as LNHDA and CDR2 as SQIVND (reference sequence). Trimming at V came to 8 bases and at J to 4 bases, leaving 13 bases not matched to a gene. CDR3 length: 16 residues. Sequenced input: peripheral blood. The clonotype originates from a woman in her seventies with acute or convalescent COVID-19. This chain links TRBV19 with TRBJ1-1, with 10 bases matching TRBD1. CDR3 DNA: TGTGCCAGTCTGAGATCCGACAGGGGGCTATCCACTGAAGCTTTCTTT. Its translation is CASLRSDRGLSTEAFF.